The 19 T cell receptor beta chains listed next were all sequenced from one sample in a study of blood T cell repertoires in COVID-19. The data were produced by immunoSEQ multiplex PCR, yet TCRdb's version contains in-frame clones alone and is incomplete. Of about 480,000 clones listed, approximately 90% are singletons. Sequences were obtained from peripheral blood. All receptors come from a woman in her 30s with acute or convalescent COVID-19.

This clone occurred a few times. The J gene is TRBJ1-6, the V gene TRBV28, with D perhaps TRBD1 (6 bases). The CDR3 runs to 13 residues. V lost 6 bases and J 10 bases, leaving 13 bases between the germline ends. The germline V gene has CDR1 MDHEN and CDR2 SYDVKM. CDR3 coding DNA: TGTGCCAGCAGCAGGGCAGGGGAGTCACCCCTCCACTTT. Translated, it gives CASSRAGESPLHF.

CDR3 sequence reads: CASSQKLGSGGKYF. CDR3 DNA: TGCGCCAGCAGCCAAAAGCTTGGGAGCGGGGGGAAGTACTTC. The rearrangement joins TRBV4-1 to TRBJ2-7, with 9 bases that match TRBD2. V shed 2 bases, J shed 11 bases, and the junction held 10 bases outside the gene matches. This CDR3 region has 14 residues. CDR1 and CDR2 (germline): MGHRA, YSYEKL.

This clone was seen just once. This rearrangement joins TRBV10-1 to TRBJ2-1; 13 bases agree with TRBD2. The V and J ends lost 8 bases and 2 bases, in that order; junction bases with no gene match: 3. Germline CDR1 reads WNHNN; CDR2 reads SYGVQD (reference sequence). The CDR3 spans 15 residues. In nucleotides, the CDR3 is TGCGCCAGCTCCGGGACTAGCGGGGCCTACAATGAGCAGTTCTTC. Translation: CASSGTSGAYNEQFF.

This clone has only one observation. The chain joins TRBV24-1 to TRBJ2-1; 12 bases map to TRBD2. V shed 3 bases, J shed 8 bases, and the junction held 7 bases outside the gene matches. Germline CDR1 and CDR2: KGHDR and SFDVKD. The CDR3 spans 16 residues. Written as DNA, the CDR3 is TGTGCCACCAGTGATCGTACTAGCGGGGGGTTGGATGAGCAGTTCTTC. It yields the protein CATSDRTSGGLDEQFF.

The chain employs TRBV12-3 or TRBV12-4 and TRBJ2-1, with D tentatively TRBD2 (7 bases). The length of the CDR3 is 13 residues. Trimming shortened V by 7 bases and J by 9 bases, and 16 bases separated the two germline ends. CDR3 sequence (DNA): TGTGCCAGCATCAACAGGGCGGGGGTTGAGCAGTTCTTC. Translation: CASINRAGVEQFF.

This chain joins TRBV5-1 and TRBJ1-6, with D possibly TRBD1 on 6 matching bases. The CDR3 has 18 amino acids. V lost 0 bases to trimming and J lost 0 bases, with 13 bases between them. CDR1 and CDR2 from the germline V gene are SGHRS and YFSETQ. The CDR3 is CASSLGTVKSSYNSPLHF. The DNA for the CDR3 is TGCGCCAGCAGCTTGGGGACAGTGAAGAGCTCCTATAATTCACCCCTCCACTTT.

This rearrangement joins TRBV6-6 to TRBJ1-5, with 11 bases fitting TRBD1. The CDR3 sequence is 16 residues long. Germline assignment: CDR1 MNHNY and CDR2 SVGAGI (reference sequence). Trimming at V came to 2 bases and at J to 3 bases, leaving 3 bases not matched to a gene. The CDR3: CASSYRTGGTNQPQHF. For the CDR3, the DNA is TGTGCCAGCAGTTACCGGACAGGGGGCACCAATCAGCCCCAGCATTTT.

The V gene is TRBV12-5, the J gene TRBJ1-2; D ambiguous. V was pared by 3 bases and J by 6 bases, with 11 bases between. This CDR3 spans 13 amino acids. The V gene's germline CDR1 is LGHNT and CDR2 FRNRAP. DNA of the CDR3: TGTGCTAGTGGTTTCCGCACATCCGATGGCTACACCTTC. As protein: CASGFRTSDGYTF.

This chain links TRBV21-1 with TRBJ2-7; the D call in the table, TRBD1, was not verified against the DNA. TRBV21-1 is shown as a pseudogene. This CDR3 is 16 amino acids long. CDR3 loop: CASSKATWQGHYEQYF. The CDR3 DNA follows: TGTGCCAGCAGCAAAGCGACATGGCAGGGGCACTACGAGCAGTACTTC.

The chain carries TRBV9 and TRBJ2-3; TRBD1 agrees at 10 bases. The germline V gene encodes CDR1 SGDLS and CDR2 YYNGEE. CDR3 length equals 15 residues. Trimming took 3 bases from V and 3 from J; bases not matched to a gene: 4. The CDR3 nucleotides read TGTGCCAGCAGCGGACAGGGGGCGATAACAGATACGCAGTATTTT. Its translation is CASSGQGAITDTQYF.

This rearrangement joins TRBV3-1 (or the pseudogene TRBV3-2) to TRBJ2-5; D remains ambiguous. The CDR3 has 12 residues. Germline V gives CDR1 LGHDT, CDR2 YNNKEL (reference sequence). Trimming took off 0 bases at V and 10 bases at J, with 9 bases between the two ends. The CDR3 protein is CASSQDLQFQYF. CDR3 nucleotides: TGTGCCAGCAGCCAAGATCTCCAGTTCCAGTACTTC.

The rearrangement links TRBV5-5 to TRBJ1-4; D is possibly TRBD1 (5 bases). Germline assignment: CDR1 SGHKS and CDR2 YYEKEE (reference sequence). The CDR3 totals 13 residues. The V end was cut by 0 bases, the J end by 7 bases, with 7 bases between. The CDR3 reads CASSLEGVEKLFF. CDR3 DNA: TGTGCCAGCAGCTTGGAAGGGGTTGAAAAACTGTTTTTT.

The chain joins TRBV27 to TRBJ2-4; possibly TRBD1 for D (6 bases). Between the trimmed V and J ends, which lost 6 bases and 7 bases, there was a span of 19 bases. Germline CDR1 reads MNHEY; CDR2 reads SMNVEV (reference sequence). This CDR3 comprises 15 residues. For the CDR3, the DNA is TGTGCCAGCAGAACAGGGCGTACTGTTGGCAACATTCAGTACTTC. Amino acids: CASRTGRTVGNIQYF.

This chain joins TRBV5-1 and TRBJ2-5; 7 bases are a match to TRBD1. The ends lost 6 bases at V and 5 bases at J; junction bases unmatched: 10. This CDR3 has 14 residues. Germline lookup yields CDR1 SGHRS and CDR2 YFSETQ. The CDR3 bases are TGCGCCAGCAATCGGGACAGCACGCGGGAGACCCAGTACTTC. This translates into CASNRDSTRETQYF.

The J gene is TRBJ1-5, the V gene TRBV19; 9 bases line up with TRBD1. This CDR3 region has 15 residues. Germline V lookup: CDR1 LNHDA, CDR2 SQIVND (reference sequence). Trimming took 10 bases from V and 4 from J; bases not matched to a gene: 11. The DNA for the CDR3 is TGTGCCACCAGAACCGGGACAGGGAAAAATCAGCCCCAGCATTTT. Protein sequence: CATRTGTGKNQPQHF.

The rearrangement uses TRBV4-1 and TRBJ1-4, with D possibly being TRBD1 (5 bases). V lost 1 base and J 8 bases, leaving 17 bases between the germline ends. Germline CDR1 and CDR2: MGHRA and YSYEKL. CDR3 length: 16 amino acids. CDR3 coding DNA: TGCGCCAGCAGCCAAGGATCAGCAGGGAAACGGGAAAAACTGTTTTTT. Residues: CASSQGSAGKREKLFF.

This clone was seen once. This chain's CDR3 is CASSTRDDNSPLHF. The CDR3 DNA is TGTGCCAGTAGTACCAGGGATGATAATTCACCCCTCCACTTT. The chain recombines TRBV19 with TRBJ1-6; D might be TRBD1 (5 bases). The V gene lost 4 bases and the J gene lost 5 bases, with 9 bases spanning the gap. The CDR3 extends over 14 amino acids. Germline V gene lookup returns CDR1 LNHDA and CDR2 SQIVND (reference sequence).

DNA for the CDR3: TGTGCCAGCAGTTACTCTCTAGACACTGAAGCTTTCTTT. Amino acids: CASSYSLDTEAFF. The rearrangement uses TRBV6-5 and TRBJ1-1; D gene unclear. Trimming removed 0 bases at V and 3 bases at J, with 5 bases between. The V gene's germline CDR1 is MNHEY and CDR2 SVGAGI. This CDR3 has 13 amino acids.

The gene calls are TRBV5-1 and TRBJ2-5; no firm D call. The CDR3 loop spans 14 amino acids. Germline assignment: CDR1 SGHRS and CDR2 YFSETQ. Trimming left V 5 bases short and J 3 bases short, with 14 bases between. As DNA, the CDR3 is TGCGCCAGCAGGTATCGGGTCAGTGAAGAGACCCAGTACTTC. Translated: CASRYRVSEETQYF.